The 9 T cell receptor beta chains below all came from one sample that was sequenced in a study of blood T cell repertoires in COVID-19. Some clones are missing from TCRdb's copy, which holds only in-frame ones; the method was immunoSEQ multiplex PCR. The table shows about 200,000 clones, with approximately 91% occurring only once. Sequencing was carried out using peripheral blood. The receptors originated from a man younger than 35 with active or convalescent COVID-19.

This sequence joins TRBV18 and TRBJ1-2, with D possibly matching TRBD1 (6 bases). Germline CDR1 and CDR2: KGHSH and LQKENI. The CDR3 length is 15 residues. V was pared by 3 bases and J by 1 base, with 12 bases between. CDR3 residues: CASSPDRTYNYGYTF. CDR3 bases: TGTGCCAGCTCACCCGACAGGACTTATAACTATGGCTACACCTTC.

This chain joins TRBV12-3 or TRBV12-4 and TRBJ2-5, with D tentatively TRBD1 (6 bases). This CDR3 is 13 amino acids long. The germline V and J ends were trimmed by 3 bases and 7 bases, with 12 bases remaining between them. DNA of the CDR3: TGTGCCAGCAGTTTTTCAGGGGATGGGACCCAGTACTTC. Amino acids: CASSFSGDGTQYF.

As regards this clone: Other DNA sequences from this sample encode an identical CDR3 as well. The chain is built from TRBV7-9 and TRBJ2-5, with TRBD2 matching 9 bases. This CDR3 is 14 amino acids long. Germline V gene sequence: CDR1 SEHNR, CDR2 FQNEAQ (reference sequence). V lost 5 bases, J lost 5 bases, and 6 bases stayed unmatched. The DNA for the CDR3 is TGTGCCAGCAGCCCGGGACTAGCAGTCGAGACCCAGTACTTC. Its translation: CASSPGLAVETQYF.

This CDR3 reads CASSLGQGLRSPLHF. As DNA, the CDR3 is TGTGCCAGCAGTTTGGGACAGGGTTTACGTTCACCCCTCCACTTT. The rearrangement joins TRBV27 to TRBJ1-6; 9 nucleotides line up with TRBD1. Germline V CDR1 and CDR2: MNHEY, SMNVEV (reference sequence). This CDR3 is 15 amino acids long. The ends lost 3 bases at V and 9 bases at J; junction bases unmatched: 6.

This clone was picked up one time. The V call is TRBV29-1, the J call TRBJ1-4; 10 nucleotides agree with TRBD1. The V segment lost 7 bases and the J segment 5 bases; nucleotides outside the gene matches: 7. Germline CDR1 and CDR2: SQVTM and ANQGSEA. CDR3 length equals 14 residues. CDR3 nucleotides: TGCAGCGCATCCCCGGGACAGGGGAATGAAAAACTGTTTTTT. Its translation is CSASPGQGNEKLFF. The full variable domain, rest sourced from reference TRBV29-1 and TRBJ1-4, is SAVISQKPSRDICQRGTSLTIQCQVDSQVTMMFWYRQQPGQSLTLIATANQGSEATYESGFVIDKFPISRPNLTFSTLTVSNMSPEDSSIYLCSASPGQGNEKLFFGSGTQLSVL.

J is TRBJ1-6 and V is TRBV6-5; TRBD1 agrees at 7 bases. With 6 bases clipped from V and 7 bases from J, the junction kept 3 bases outside the gene matches. Germline CDR1 and CDR2: MNHEY and SVGAGI. This CDR3 contains 13 residues. CDR3 region: CASRRQGNSPLHF. CDR3 in DNA: TGTGCCAGCAGACGACAGGGAAATTCACCCCTCCACTTT.

This rearrangement joins TRBV18 to TRBJ1-2; D not certain. The CDR3 has 17 residues. Trimming took 0 bases from V and 1 from J, leaving 15 bases between them. The V gene's germline CDR1 is KGHSH and CDR2 LQKENI. The CDR3 loop reads CASSPPSGQDFNYGYTF. As DNA, the CDR3 is TGTGCCAGCTCACCACCGTCGGGCCAGGACTTTAACTATGGCTACACCTTC.

This chain connects TRBV5-6 to TRBJ1-2, with TRBD1 matching over 8 bases. J lost 5 bases, V lost 8 bases, and 11 bases had no gene match. The length of the CDR3 is 14 residues. Germline-derived CDR1 and CDR2 are SGHDT and YYEEEE. The chain's CDR3 is CASRTGGMAYGYTF. The CDR3, as DNA: TGTGCCAGTAGAACAGGGGGTATGGCTTATGGCTACACCTTC.

This sequence joins TRBV7-8 and TRBJ1-2; D gene unclear. There are 15 residues in the CDR3. CDR1 is SGHVS, CDR2 FQNEAQ, per germline. Trimming stripped 5 bases from V and 8 bases from J, with 21 bases between. The CDR3, as DNA: TGTGCCAGCAGCCATGAACGGGTCCCCGCCAAGGGCTACACCTTC. Amino acids: CASSHERVPAKGYTF.